This TCR beta chain was recorded in a study of blood T cell repertoires in COVID-19. Seattle's enrolled individuals joined amid active infection and were then monitored longitudinally. In the original analysis: Amplification from reference gene primers served as the basis for estimated nucleated cell counts. The table came from immunoSEQ multiplex PCR; TCRdb's copy has only in-frame clones and leaves some out. V, J and clone size are those of that table, while D and trimming were read from the DNA. The data show under 300,000 clones, with roughly nine tenths seen just once and about 12% held by the top ten. The sequencing input was peripheral blood. The origin of this receptor is a woman between 25 and 40 years old with COVID-19, enrolled during active disease.

This CDR3 is CASSQVSAGTGNTIYF. DNA for the CDR3: TGCGCCAGCAGCCAAGTCTCGGCAGGCACTGGAAACACCATATATTTT. The chain has TRBV4-1 and TRBJ1-3; unclear D gene. V was cut by 1 base and J by 2 bases, with 12 bases left in between. Germline lookup yields CDR1 MGHRA and CDR2 YSYEKL. The CDR3 consists of 16 residues.